The rows below give T cell receptor beta chains drawn from one sample of a study of CD8+CD57+ T cells in acquired aplastic anemia. In TCRdb, the reads were re-called with MiXCR into one record per CDR3 protein. The sample consists of around 140,000 distinct CDR3 sequences, less than 45% of them appearing once. Sequencing was carried out using sorted CD4+, CD8+, or CD8+CD57+ T cells (not recorded which) from PBMCs. The receptors were sampled from a human donor in good health, serving as a control. CDR3s include the opening cysteine and the closing phenylalanine or tryptophan. The D gene is left open where the match is weak.

V gene: TRBV2; D gene: -; CDR3 protein: CASGLGTVQETQYF
V gene: TRBV30; D gene: -; CDR3 protein: CAWARGGSNQPQHF
V gene: TRBV6-1; D gene: -; CDR3 protein: CASRVGRIGETQYF
V gene: TRBV29-1; D gene: -; CDR3 protein: CSVLSSAGNTIYF
V gene: TRBV6-5; D gene: -; CDR3 protein: CASSYPISGYGYTF
V gene: TRBV25-1; D gene: TRBD2; CDR3 protein: CASGDHGRTDTQYF
V gene: TRBV10-1; D gene: -; CDR3 protein: CASSDSVEGPGGYGYTF
V gene: TRBV19; D gene: -; CDR3 protein: CASSIDLSGTGELFF
V gene: TRBV30; D gene: -; CDR3 protein: CAWSAGSFAANTEAFF
V gene: TRBV24-1; D gene: -; CDR3 protein: CATSSGAWYGYTF
V gene: TRBV9; D gene: -; CDR3 protein: CASSVAPQDTEAFF
V gene: TRBV3-1; D gene: -; CDR3 protein: CASSQGGRYTEAFF
V gene: TRBV5-6; D gene: -; CDR3 protein: CASSLRRSTEAFF
V gene: TRBV5-4; D gene: TRBD1; CDR3 protein: CASSQTGLNEKLFF
V gene: TRBV29-1; D gene: -; CDR3 protein: CSVEDAQPTDTQYF
V gene: TRBV18; D gene: TRBD2; CDR3 protein: CASSPRTSAQETQYF
V gene: TRBV2; D gene: TRBD1; CDR3 protein: CASSRDRGTNQPQHF
V gene: TRBV18; D gene: -; CDR3 protein: CASSQRVGYTF
V gene: TRBV30; D gene: -; CDR3 protein: CAWSVFRNTEAFF
V gene: TRBV25-1; D gene: -; CDR3 protein: CASSVVDTIYF
V gene: TRBV5-1; D gene: -; CDR3 protein: CASSSADGIGYGYTF
V gene: TRBV6-1; D gene: TRBD2; CDR3 protein: CASSAGLAERDTGELFF
V gene: TRBV9; D gene: -; CDR3 protein: CASSVGQGSPLHF
V gene: TRBV24-1; D gene: -; CDR3 protein: CATSDSYVNYGYTF
V gene: TRBV6-1; D gene: -; CDR3 protein: CASSARGANEQYF
V gene: TRBV5-4; D gene: -; CDR3 protein: CASSLDSRTEAFF
V gene: TRBV12-3/TRBV12-4; D gene: -; CDR3 protein: CASSRDNEKLFF
V gene: TRBV7-8; D gene: TRBD1; CDR3 protein: CASTVDRANQPQHF
V gene: TRBV2; D gene: TRBD1; CDR3 protein: CASSPGGPNYGYTF
V gene: TRBV5-1; D gene: -; CDR3 protein: CASEPLGTDTQYF
V gene: TRBV20-1; D gene: TRBD2; CDR3 protein: CSASSGLAGSADTQYF
V gene: TRBV10-2; D gene: -; CDR3 protein: CASSNGPKGTQYF
V gene: TRBV19; D gene: TRBD2; CDR3 protein: CASSARASGRMDEQFF
V gene: TRBV29-1; D gene: TRBD2; CDR3 protein: CSDRDYVTNEQFF
V gene: TRBV12-3/TRBV12-4; D gene: -; CDR3 protein: CASSFNGNPAYEQYF
V gene: TRBV29-1; D gene: -; CDR3 protein: CSVARPDRRSGYTF
V gene: TRBV25-1; D gene: TRBD1; CDR3 protein: CASSPTSGRGREQFF
V gene: TRBV15; D gene: -; CDR3 protein: CATSRDIGYEQYF
V gene: TRBV10-3; D gene: -; CDR3 protein: CAIRAGWDTQYF
V gene: TRBV2; D gene: TRBD1; CDR3 protein: CASSGQGGRYEQYF
V gene: TRBV4-2; D gene: TRBD2; CDR3 protein: CASSPGLAGGPNEQFF
V gene: TRBV3-1; D gene: -; CDR3 protein: CASSQSNSIGSEQYF
V gene: TRBV20-1; D gene: TRBD2; CDR3 protein: CSAERTSGSGEQFF
V gene: TRBV24-1; D gene: -; CDR3 protein: CATSGGLSDTQYF
V gene: TRBV12-5; D gene: -; CDR3 protein: CASGVTGSYEQYF
V gene: TRBV7-6; D gene: TRBD2; CDR3 protein: CASSLEREGSTGELFF
V gene: TRBV5-1; D gene: -; CDR3 protein: CPSSPAILSAEAFF
V gene: TRBV9; D gene: -; CDR3 protein: CASSVDLGQNTEAFF
V gene: TRBV12-3/TRBV12-4; D gene: -; CDR3 protein: CASSLGAGNTIYF